The present TCR beta chain was sequenced within a study of vaccination and CD4 T cells after COVID-19. On the study more broadly: Four females and six males made up the convalescents, two of whom were Hispanic. Subjects got two shots of BNT162b2 or mRNA-1273 vaccine. Cultures that served as controls received a CEFX pool, an HIV-1 Nef pool, or no peptide.

Notes on this clonotype: Its antigen is as yet unknown.

The treatment is: roughly 11-day PBMC culture with coronavirus spike peptide pools or control peptides (ViraFEST assay). The CDR3 is 14 amino acids. The V and J ends lost 8 bases and 8 bases respectively, with 18 bases between them. Germline CDR1 reads MRHNA; CDR2 reads SNTAGT. The Oncomine TCR Beta short-read assay sequenced DNA from cultured CD4+ T cells. A single record per CDR3 protein comes from TCRdb applying MiXCR to the PCR reads. The table shows thousands of distinct CDR3 sequences, with 22% occurring only once. The gene calls are TRBV6-4 and TRBJ1-4; D gene unclear. The origin of this receptor is a human donor who had recovered from COVID-19. The sequenced material came from CD4+ T cells from blood, cultured in vitro. The CDR3 coding sequence is TGTGCCAGCTCTTTAAGCGTAGTGGGAGAAAAACTGTTTTTT. Translation: CASSLSVVGEKLFF.